A single sample is the source of the 16 T cell receptor beta chains below, sequenced in a study of blood T cell repertoires in COVID-19. The repertoire was sequenced with immunoSEQ multiplex PCR; TCRdb's copy has only in-frame clones and lacks some. The sample holds about 180,000 clones, about 88% seen once. Sequences were obtained from PBMCs or T cells enriched from blood (not recorded which). The receptors were gathered from a woman in her forties with acute COVID-19.

The chain joins TRBV29-1 to TRBJ2-7; D gene uncertain. This CDR3 is 16 amino acids long. V was clipped by 3 bases and J by 2 bases, with 20 bases between them. Germline V gene data show CDR1 as SQVTM and CDR2 as ANQGSEA. The CDR3 sequence: CSVDESGCVYTYEQYF. For the CDR3, the DNA is TGCAGCGTTGATGAAAGTGGTTGTGTGTACACCTACGAGCAGTACTTC.

The genes are TRBV7-2 and TRBJ2-5; 9 bases are a match to TRBD2. Trimming at V came to 3 bases and at J to 5 bases, leaving 7 bases not matched to a gene. Germline V gene data show CDR1 as SGHTA and CDR2 as FQGNSA. There are 15 residues in the CDR3. The CDR3 bases are TGTGCCAGCAGCTTCTTAAGGCGGGGGGGGGAGACCCAGTACTTC. Its translation: CASSFLRRGGETQYF. The full variable domain, its missing parts supplied by reference TRBV7-2 and TRBJ2-5, is GAGVSQSPSNKVTEKGKDVELRCDPISGHTALYWYRQSLGQGLEFLIYFQGNSAPDKSGLPSDRFSAERTGGSVSTLTIQRTQQEDSAVYLCASSFLRRGGETQYFGPGTRLLVL.

The DNA for the CDR3 is TGTGCCAGCACCTCAGCGGGAGAGAGCACAGATACGCAGTATTTT. Translated: CASTSAGESTDTQYF. This sequence joins TRBV6-5 and TRBJ2-3, with 8 nucleotides matching TRBD2. The germline gives CDR1 MNHEY, CDR2 SVGAGI. The CDR3 spans 15 residues. Unmatched junction bases numbered 6, after V lost 7 bases and J lost 0 bases.

The J gene is TRBJ1-4, the V gene TRBV11-2; 8 nucleotides align to TRBD1. Losses at the gene ends were 7 bases for V and 4 bases for J; bases not matched to a gene: 5. The germline gives CDR1 SGHAT, CDR2 FQNNGV. The CDR3 is made up of 14 amino acids. The CDR3 DNA reads as TGTGCCAGCACCCTCGGACAGGGTAATGAAAAACTGTTTTTT. Protein: CASTLGQGNEKLFF.

The chain joins TRBV27 to TRBJ1-1, with 10 nucleotides matching TRBD1. V trimming: 5 bases; J trimming: 5 bases; junction bases outside the gene matches: 8. Germline-derived CDR1 and CDR2 are MNHEY and SMNVEV (reference sequence). There are 15 residues in the CDR3. The CDR3 region has the DNA TGTGCCAGCAGTCCCGAAGACAGGGGGCGAACTGAAGCTTTCTTT. Its translation: CASSPEDRGRTEAFF.

The chain has TRBV27 and TRBJ2-3; 16 bases are a match to TRBD2. Germline assignment: CDR1 MNHEY and CDR2 SMNVEV (reference sequence). The V segment lost 5 bases and the J segment 5 bases; nucleotides outside the gene matches: 16. The CDR3 runs 20 residues. CDR3 region: CASSLLLGTSGGAARDTQYF. The CDR3 DNA is TGTGCCAGCAGTCTCCTCCTCGGGACTAGCGGGGGGGCCGCTAGAGATACGCAGTATTTT.

The rearrangement uses TRBV5-3 and TRBJ2-2; a weak D match, TRBD2 (5 bases). TRBV5-3 carries the ORF label, with uncertain function. V was cut by 5 bases and J by 3 bases, with 8 bases left in between. This CDR3 comprises 13 residues. CDR3 region: CARSVGDTGELFF. CDR3 nucleotide sequence: TGTGCCAGAAGTGTCGGGGACACCGGGGAGCTGTTTTTT.

The chain recombines TRBV11-2 with TRBJ1-1; no clear D gene. The germline V gene encodes CDR1 SGHAT and CDR2 FQNNGV. The V gene lost 5 bases and the J gene lost 5 bases, with 12 bases spanning the gap. This CDR3 comprises 13 residues. The CDR3 DNA reads as TGTGCCAGCAGCCGAGGGTGGGGTACTGAAGCTTTCTTT. As protein: CASSRGWGTEAFF.

This chain uses TRBV6-2 or TRBV6-3 with TRBJ2-6; 7 bases fit TRBD1. The length of the CDR3 is 15 residues. V lost 6 bases and J lost 2; bases outside the gene matches: 4. Germline CDR1 and CDR2: MNHEY and SVGEGT. DNA of the CDR3: TGTGCCAGCAGCAGGACAGGTACTGGGGCCAACGTCCTGACTTTC. It encodes CASSRTGTGANVLTF.

The chain is built from TRBV14 and TRBJ2-7; D may be TRBD2 (5 bases). The CDR3 spans 17 residues. V was shortened by 4 bases and J by 2 bases, with 21 bases between the two germline ends. From germline, CDR1 is SGHDN and CDR2 FVKESK. This CDR3 is CASSPPLDYPGAYEQYF. CDR3 nucleotide sequence: TGTGCCAGCAGCCCACCCCTTGACTACCCTGGGGCCTACGAGCAGTACTTC.

This rearrangement joins TRBV5-1 to TRBJ2-7; 12 bases agree with TRBD2. There are 16 residues in the CDR3. J gave up 7 bases and V 1 base, and 9 bases lay outside the gene matches. CDR1 and CDR2 (germline): SGHRS, YFSETQ. Here the CDR3 DNA reads TGCGCCAGCAGCTTGTCGTCTAGCGGGGGGGCGAGAGAGCAGTACTTC. It is translated as CASSLSSSGGAREQYF.

The rearrangement joins TRBV7-6 to TRBJ1-2; 7 bases map to TRBD1. J was trimmed by 8 bases and V by 1 base; bases with no gene match: 7. The CDR3 extends over 14 amino acids. The V gene's germline CDR1 is SGHVS and CDR2 FNYEAQ. The DNA for the CDR3 is TGTGCCAGCAGCTTAGGAGGGGGCAGTGGGGGCTACACCTTC. It codes for CASSLGGGSGGYTF.

V is TRBV9 and J is TRBJ2-2; 8 nucleotides agree with TRBD1. V was clipped by 3 bases and J by 3 bases; unmatched bases: 7. Germline CDR1 SGDLS, CDR2 YYNGEE. The CDR3 consists of 16 residues. CDR3 region: CASSALPGGDTGELFF. The CDR3 DNA is TGTGCCAGCAGCGCCCTCCCAGGGGGCGACACCGGGGAGCTGTTTTTT.

The chain links TRBV6-6 to TRBJ2-7, with D tentatively TRBD1 (5 bases). The ends were cut back, 5 bases at V and 3 bases at J, with 20 bases in the middle. This CDR3 is 16 amino acids long. Germline values: CDR1 MNHNY, CDR2 SVGAGI (reference sequence). DNA for the CDR3: TGTGCCAGCAGTCTTACGGTCAATACAGGCCGCTACGAGCAGTACTTC. This encodes CASSLTVNTGRYEQYF.

The table lists this clone with a few counts. V gene TRBV6-2 or TRBV6-3 combines with J gene TRBJ1-5; tentative D call: TRBD1 (6 bases). Germline lookup yields CDR1 MNHEY and CDR2 SVGEGT. V was pared by 2 bases and J by 0 bases, with 20 bases between. The CDR3 length is 19 residues. CDR3 nucleotide sequence: TGTGCCAGCAGTTACACAATACGGACAGCCGCATATAGCAATCAGCCCCAGCATTTT. Translated, it gives CASSYTIRTAAYSNQPQHF.

The genes are TRBV2 and TRBJ2-3, with D possibly TRBD2 on 6 matching bases. Deletions cut 7 bases from V and 0 bases from J, with 11 bases between. Germline values: CDR1 SNHLY, CDR2 FYNNEI. There are 14 residues in the CDR3. The CDR3 DNA reads TGTGCCAGCAACCGGGGGAGTAGCACAGATACGCAGTATTTT. Its protein product is CASNRGSSTDTQYF.